Shown below are 26 T cell receptor beta chains from a single sample sequenced in a study of tumor and adjacent non-tumor tissue in lung cancer. Three rounds of nested PCR, following a modified ARM-PCR protocol, produced the TCRbeta library. MiXCR was run by TCRdb on the multiplex PCR reads, yielding one entry per CDR3 protein. The sample shows 100,000 or so distinct CDR3 sequences, 55% to 65% of them seen only once. No cell sorting was done before RNA was extracted from the tissue. Distant lung tissue was collected more than 3 cm away from the tumor edge. Sequencing used distant non-tumor lung tissue. Receptors originate from a man aged 30-40 years with non-small cell lung cancer.

As for this clonotype: The CDR3 carries no conserved terminal phenylalanine or tryptophan, so it likely arises from a read error. This sequence joins TRBV20-1 and TRBJ1-1; D might be TRBD1 (5 bases). CDR3 length: 14 amino acids. Looked up from germline, CDR1 is DFQATT and CDR2 is SNEGSKA (reference sequence). The V end was cut by 6 bases, the J end by 3 bases, with 17 bases between. The CDR3 here is CSAATLREYTEAFL. The CDR3 bases are TGCAGTGCGGCCACCCTCAGGGAATACACTGAAGCTTTCCTT.

V is TRBV20-1 and J is TRBJ1-3; D is perhaps TRBD1 (5 bases). The V and J ends lost 4 bases and 4 bases respectively, with 17 bases between them. This CDR3 is built from 15 residues. CDR1 and CDR2 (germline): DFQATT, SNEGSKA (reference sequence). The CDR3 is CSATRAGSSGNTIYF. CDR3 nucleotides: TGCAGTGCTACCAGGGCAGGGAGCTCGGGAAACACCATATATTTT.

The gene calls are TRBV11-1 and TRBJ2-1; no reliable D call. Trimming removed 5 bases from V and 9 bases from J, with 11 bases in between. Germline-derived CDR1 and CDR2 are SGHAT and FQDESV (reference sequence). The CDR3 is made up of 12 amino acids. CDR3 DNA: TGTGCCAGCAGCCTCGGACCTCGTGAGCAGTTCTTC. Its translation: CASSLGPREQFF.

Remarks on this clonotype: Its ends do not fully match the called genes, so a read error is possible. The rearrangement links TRBV11-2 to TRBJ2-7; D might be TRBD1 (5 bases). Germline CDR1 SGHAT, CDR2 FQNNGV. The CDR3 is 13 amino acids. CDR3 sequence (DNA): TGTGTCAGCAGCTGGGTAGGGGCCTACGAGCAGTATTTC. This codes for CVSSWVGAYEQYF.

As concerns this clonotype: This may come from a read error, since a much larger clone is one base off. The V and J genes are TRBV4-1 and TRBJ2-1, with D possibly matching TRBD1 (6 bases). The CDR3 has 13 residues. Germline V gene data show CDR1 as MGHRA and CDR2 as YSYEKL. V was trimmed by 4 bases and J by 8 bases, leaving 12 bases between them. The CDR3 region is CASSRQQGDEQFF. The CDR3 DNA follows: TGCGCCAGCAGCCGGCAACAGGGCGATGAGCAGTTCTTC.

This clonotype appeared a few times. This could be a read error, since a much larger clone is one nucleotide away. This chain links TRBV6-8 with TRBJ2-7, with D perhaps being TRBD1 or TRBD2 (5 bases each). This CDR3 contains 11 residues. V lost 7 bases to trimming and J lost 5 bases, with 9 bases between them. Germline-derived CDR1 and CDR2 are MNHGY and SAAAGT. The CDR3 DNA follows: TGTGCCAGCAATGGGACGCACGAGCAGTACTTC. It specifies CASNGTHEQYF.

The chain recombines TRBV11-2 with TRBJ2-7; D perhaps matches TRBD2 (6 bases). Trimming took off 1 base at V and 7 bases at J, with 14 bases between the two ends. Looked up from germline, CDR1 is SGHAT and CDR2 is FQNNGV. The CDR3 runs to 14 residues. DNA for the CDR3: TGTGCCAGCAGCTTAGTCGGGAGAGGCAAGGAGCAGTACTTC. Translated, it gives CASSLVGRGKEQYF. Based on the CDR3 plus reference TRBV11-2 and TRBJ2-7, the full variable domain is EAGVAQSPRYKIIEKRQSVAFWCNPISGHATLYWYQQILGQGPKLLIQFQNNGVVDDSQLPKDRFSAERLKGVDSTLKIQPAKLEDSAVYLCASSLVGRGKEQYFGPGTRLTVT.

This clonotype has ten or more counts. The chain couples TRBV5-1 to TRBJ2-1; tentative D call: TRBD2 (6 bases). V lost 4 bases and J lost 2, with 13 bases in between. CDR3 length: 15 residues. Germline assignment: CDR1 SGHRS and CDR2 YFSETQ. The CDR3, as DNA: TGCGCCAGCAGCAAAAAGCGGGTAACCTACAATGAGCAGTTCTTC. It yields the protein CASSKKRVTYNEQFF.

Regarding this clonotype: A clone one base away is much larger, so this may be a read error. V usage is TRBV12-3 or TRBV12-4 and J usage is TRBJ1-2; TRBD1 aligns across 9 bases. The CDR3 runs 13 residues. The CDR3: CTSRLQGAEGYTF. The CDR3 nucleotides read TGTACCAGCAGGTTACAGGGGGCGGAGGGCTACACCTTC.

The sample holds one count of this clonotype. This rearrangement joins TRBV11-2 to TRBJ2-5; D may correspond to TRBD1 or TRBD2 (5 bases each). The V end lost 4 bases, the J end lost 9 bases, and 18 bases lay between the germline ends. The CDR3 has 14 amino acids. The V gene's germline CDR1 is SGHAT and CDR2 FQNNGV. The CDR3 DNA is TGTGCCAGCAGCTCGCTACATGAGAGAGGGGCCCAGTACTTC. Protein: CASSSLHERGAQYF.

Concerning this clonotype itself: The germline gene is not matched at one end of the junction; a read error may be the cause. The DNA for the CDR3 is TGCAGTGCTAGAGATTTTTTTATCGGACAGCCCAACGAGCAATACTTC. Amino acids: CSARDFFIGQPNEQYF. The chain employs TRBV20-1 and TRBJ2-7; perhaps TRBD1 as D (6 bases). Germline values: CDR1 DFQATT, CDR2 SNEGSKA (reference sequence). The length of the CDR3 is 16 residues.

This clonotype was recorded many times. The chain links TRBV10-3 to TRBJ1-2, with D uncertain. Germline V lookup: CDR1 ENHRY, CDR2 SYGVKD. The V end was cut by 2 bases, the J end by 1 base, with 8 bases between. The CDR3 has 14 residues. CDR3 DNA sequence: TGTGCCATCAGTGAGGGTCACGGTAACTATGGCTACACCTTC. It yields the protein CAISEGHGNYGYTF.

This clonotype was counted between two and nine times. Being one base from a much bigger clone, this may be a read error. The rearrangement links TRBV20-1 to TRBJ1-1, with D unclear. The CDR3 length is 15 residues. CDR1 DFQATT and CDR2 SNEGSKA come from the germline V gene (reference sequence). This chain's CDR3 is CSANPQTNMNTEASF. DNA for the CDR3: TGCAGTGCTAACCCACAGACAAACATGAACACTGAAGCTTCCTTT.

In the case of this clonotype: This is likely a read error, given that the CDR3 carries no conserved phenylalanine or tryptophan at its end. The DNA is left out, because the CDR3 cannot be placed on it with certainty; the CDR3 is given as TCRdb lists it. The CDR3 spells CASSQSFLRGEAFS. This chain links TRBV4-1 with TRBJ1-1. In germline, CDR1 is MGHRA, CDR2 YSYEKL. The CDR3 length is 14 residues, termini included.

As to this clonotype: The junction does not match germline at one end; this may be a read error. The V gene is TRBV18, the J gene TRBJ1-6; TRBD1 is a possible D gene (6 bases). The CDR3 extends over 15 amino acids. Germline CDR1 and CDR2: KGHSH and LQKENI. CDR3 loop: CASLPPKGGGSPLHF. CDR3 bases: TGTGCCAGCTTACCACCAAAAGGAGGGGGTTCACCCCTCCACTTT.

The chain has TRBV29-1 and TRBJ2-7, with 9 bases fitting TRBD1. V was clipped by 6 bases and J by 13 bases; unmatched bases: 16. There are 13 residues in the CDR3. Germline CDR1 is SQVTM and CDR2 is ANQGSEA. The CDR3 nucleotides read TGCAGCGTCCGTAGGGGACAGGGCTACGAGCGATACTTC. Translating gives CSVRRGQGYERYF.

Points on this clonotype: A read error may be the cause here, since a much bigger clone is one base away. The J gene is TRBJ2-7, the V gene TRBV6-1; 9 bases agree with TRBD1. The V gene's germline CDR1 is MNHNS and CDR2 SASEGT. The CDR3 consists of 14 residues. The CDR3 region is CVSSRTGAIQEQYF. CDR3 DNA sequence: TGTGTCAGCAGCAGGACAGGGGCAATACAAGAGCAGTACTTC.

Notes on this clonotype: Since a much larger clone is just one base distant, this may be a read error. The chain carries TRBV4-2 and TRBJ2-3; the match to TRBD2 covers 7 bases. From germline, CDR1 is LGHNA and CDR2 YNFKEQ. The CDR3 runs 14 residues. Losses at the gene ends were 4 bases for V and 4 bases for J; bases not matched to a gene: 5. The DNA of the CDR3 is TGTGCCAGCAGCCGGGGCGGGGGTGCAGATACGCAGTATTTT. Its translation is CASSRGGGADTQYF.

A word on this clonotype: Mismatch with germline at one junction end may stem from a read error. The chain carries TRBV6-5 and TRBJ2-3; TRBD2 aligns across 12 bases. The CDR3 is 16 residues long. Germline V CDR1 and CDR2: MNHEY, SVGAGI. DNA for the CDR3: TGTGCCTGCAGTTACTTTCTAGCGGGGGGGTCCGATACGCAGTATTTT. Encoded protein: CACSYFLAGGSDTQYF.

Comment on this clonotype: An end of the junction differs from the germline gene, which may be a read error. The CDR3 here is CGARQGNSNQPQHF. CDR3 DNA: TGCGGTGCTAGACAGGGGAATAGCAATCAGCCCCAACATTTT. The rearrangement links TRBV20-1 to TRBJ1-5; 8 positions match TRBD1. The CDR3 spans 14 residues. Germline V lookup: CDR1 DFQATT, CDR2 SNEGSKA (reference sequence).

Note on this clonotype: A much larger clone is a single base away; this may be a read error. The chain recombines TRBV4-1 with TRBJ2-3; the match to TRBD1 covers 7 bases. The germline CDR1 and CDR2 sequences are MGHRA and YSYEKL. This CDR3 region has 15 residues. This chain's CDR3 is CASIQADRRTDTQYF. CDR3 DNA: TGCGCCAGCATCCAAGCGGACAGGCGCACAGATACGCAGTATTTT.

This clonotype was detected once. A read error may be the cause here, since a much bigger clone is one base away. The chain recombines TRBV12-3 or TRBV12-4 with TRBJ1-5; TRBD1 matches 7 bases. The CDR3 runs 13 residues. In DNA form, the CDR3 reads TGTGCCAGCAGCACGGACAGGAATCAGCCCCGGCATTTT. Protein product: CASSTDRNQPRHF.

The rearrangement links TRBV7-3 to TRBJ2-3, with D possibly being TRBD1 (6 bases). V was trimmed by 5 bases and J by 5 bases, leaving 17 bases between them. The CDR3 covers 15 residues. Per the germline V gene, CDR1 is SGHTA and CDR2 is FQGTGA. CDR3 sequence reads: CASSHRAGREDTQYF. CDR3 DNA sequence: TGTGCCAGCAGCCACAGGGCAGGTCGGGAAGATACGCAGTATTTT. Drawing the rest from reference TRBV7-3 and TRBJ2-3, the complete variable domain is GAGVSQTPSNKVTEKGKYVELRCDPISGHTALYWYRQSLGQGPEFLIYFQGTGAADDSGLPNDRFFAVRPEGSVSTLKIQRTERGDSAVYLCASSHRAGREDTQYFGPGTRLTVL.

This clonotype occurred many times. V usage is TRBV20-1 and J usage is TRBJ2-4, with TRBD1 as a possible D gene (6 bases). The CDR3 spans 15 residues. Germline values: CDR1 DFQATT, CDR2 SNEGSKA (reference sequence). Trimming took 4 bases from V and 0 from J, leaving 13 bases between them. DNA for the CDR3: TGCAGTGCTATCTCAGGGGTCGGAGCCAAAAACATTCAGTACTTC. This codes for CSAISGVGAKNIQYF.

Points on this clonotype: A much bigger clone sits one base away, suggesting this may be a read error. The chain links TRBV10-3 to TRBJ2-1; either TRBD1 or TRBD2 may supply D (5 bases each). The J call may be incorrect, as the DNA end agrees better with TRBJ2-7. CDR1 and CDR2 (germline): ENHRY, SYGVKD. The CDR3 is 17 amino acids. In DNA form, the CDR3 reads TGTGCCATCAGTGATATTTTAGGGACCAGCTCCTACAATGAGCAGTACTTC. Protein sequence: CAISDILGTSSYNEQYF.

Concerning this clonotype: A read error may account for a junction end that differs from germline. The chain uses TRBV6-5 and TRBJ2-7; D may be TRBD1 or TRBD2 (5 bases each). The length of the CDR3 is 13 residues. Germline assignment: CDR1 MNHEY and CDR2 SVGAGI. In nucleotides, the CDR3 is TGTGCCAGCATAAGGCAGGGACCCTACGTGCAGTACTTC. It translates to CASIRQGPYVQYF.